This passage covers 9 T cell receptor beta chains from one sample sequenced in a study of spatial heterogeneity in lung cancer. A single record per CDR3 protein comes from TCRdb applying MiXCR to the 5' RACE reads. The sample shows around 75,000 distinct CDR3 sequences, about an eighth of them seen only once. The time point here: sample taken at primary tumor resection. The authors sequenced whole RNA from tumor, nontumor lung or frozen PBMC without sorting. The sample here was PBMCs, taken at surgery. The receptors stem from a male donor with early-stage non-small cell lung cancer.

This clonotype was seen at least ten times. The chain joins TRBV29-1 to TRBJ2-5; TRBD2 matches at 10 bases. Germline V gives CDR1 SQVTM, CDR2 ANQGSEA. The CDR3 has 13 residues. The ends lost 6 bases at V and 5 bases at J; junction bases unmatched: 6. The chain's CDR3 is CSVMGLALETQYF. CDR3 sequence (DNA): TGCAGCGTGATGGGACTAGCGCTGGAGACCCAGTACTTC.

This clonotype showed up just a few times. This chain links TRBV28 with TRBJ2-3; TRBD1 matches 10 bases. The CDR3 is 14 residues long. Germline CDR1 is MDHEN and CDR2 is SYDVKM. The V gene end was trimmed by 4 bases and the J gene end by 5 bases; junction bases not matched to a gene: 3. This chain's CDR3 is CASSSGTGVDTQYF. The CDR3 DNA is TGTGCCAGCAGTTCTGGGACAGGGGTAGATACGCAGTATTTT.

This clonotype came up once. The chain combines TRBV12-3 or TRBV12-4 with TRBJ2-5; D ambiguous. V lost 3 bases, J lost 2 bases, and 10 bases lay in between. The CDR3 sequence is 14 residues long. CDR3 residues: CASSLANTQETQYF. The CDR3 DNA reads as TGTGCCAGCAGTTTGGCGAACACTCAAGAGACCCAGTACTTC.

This chain uses TRBV30 with TRBJ1-2; D ambiguous. The length of the CDR3 is 13 residues. V was trimmed by 5 bases and J by 4 bases, leaving 14 bases between them. Germline loops: CDR1 GTSNPN, CDR2 SVGIG (reference sequence). The CDR3 protein is CAWDPDISYGYTF. In nucleotides, the CDR3 is TGTGCCTGGGATCCCGACATTTCCTATGGCTACACCTTC.

This clonotype was found a few times. The chain couples TRBV2 to TRBJ2-1; tentatively, D is TRBD1 (6 bases). V was shortened by 7 bases and J by 7 bases, with 11 bases between the two germline ends. Germline CDR1 reads SNHLY; CDR2 reads FYNNEI. The CDR3 runs 12 residues. The CDR3, as DNA: TGTGCCAGCAACGGTCAGGGGAATGAGCAGTTCTTC. Translating gives CASNGQGNEQFF.

This clonotype was picked up many times. The rearrangement links TRBV3-1 to TRBJ2-7; D remains ambiguous. The CDR3 covers 12 residues. V gave up 1 base and J gave up 2 bases, with 3 bases separating them. From germline, CDR1 is LGHDT and CDR2 YNNKEL (reference sequence). The CDR3 here is CASSQAAYEQYF. The CDR3 DNA follows: TGTGCCAGCAGCCAAGCGGCCTACGAGCAGTACTTC.

The J gene is TRBJ2-1, the V gene TRBV4-3, with D perhaps matching TRBD2 (5 bases). V lost 1 base and J lost 8, with 15 bases in between. CDR3 size: 15 residues. Germline V gene sequence: CDR1 LGHNA, CDR2 YSLEER. CDR3 sequence (DNA): TGCGCCAGCAGCCAAGTTTGGGCCGCGGGCTATGAGCAGTTCTTC. Its translation: CASSQVWAAGYEQFF.

The gene calls are TRBV3-1 and TRBJ2-2; 7 bases agree with TRBD1. Germline CDR1 LGHDT, CDR2 YNNKEL (reference sequence). With V trimmed by 8 bases and J by 5 bases, 5 bases remained unmatched. This CDR3 is built from 13 residues. CDR3 in amino acids: CASDRDRTGELFF. In DNA form, the CDR3 reads TGTGCCAGCGACCGGGACAGAACCGGGGAGCTGTTTTTT.

CDR3 nucleotide sequence: TGTGCCAGCAGCCAAAAGGGGGGAGTCCAAGAGACCCAGTACTTC. It encodes CASSQKGGVQETQYF. J is TRBJ2-5 and V is TRBV4-2; D tentatively fits TRBD1 or TRBD2 (6 bases each). V gave up 2 bases and J gave up 1 base, with 11 bases separating them. The CDR3 has 15 amino acids. Germline CDR1 is LGHNA and CDR2 is YNFKEQ.